The 24 T cell receptor beta chains in this list originate from one sample, sequenced in a study of CXCR3-negative and CXCR3-positive naive CD8 T cells. UMI-labeled 5' RACE yielded the TRB cDNA libraries. TCRdb reprocessed the 5' RACE reads; each CDR3 protein has one entry and no DNA is given. The sample's table shows 130,000 or so distinct CDR3 sequences. The material sequenced was naive CXCR3- CD8+ T cells from blood. Subset reported: CD45RO-CCR7+CD27+CD95- naive CD8+ T cells lacking CXCR3 (TNR3-). The receptor source for this set is a human donor in good health. Some clones in this sample may be carry-over from other donors' samples.

V usage is TRBV7-9 and J usage is TRBJ1-2; the TCRdb call, TRBD1, lacks DNA for checking. The CDR3 sequence is 14 residues long. Germline CDR1 SEHNR, CDR2 FQNEAQ (reference sequence). CDR3 protein: CASSRQGFDYGYTF. Complete variable domain (other parts from reference TRBV7-9 and TRBJ1-2): DTGVSQNPRHKITKRGQNVTFRCDPISEHNRLYWYRQTLGQGPEFLTYFQNEAQLEKSRLLSDRFSAERPKGSFSTLEIQRTEQGDSAMYLCASSRQGFDYGYTFGSGTRLTVV.

This chain joins TRBV12-3 or TRBV12-4 and TRBJ2-1; TCRdb designates TRBD2, a call that cannot be tested without DNA. The CDR3 totals 12 residues. This chain's CDR3 is CASSLLGDEQFF.

The V gene is TRBV28, the J gene TRBJ2-7; there is no DNA to check the TCRdb D call of TRBD2. Germline CDR1 MDHEN, CDR2 SYDVKM. The CDR3 totals 13 residues. CDR3 sequence: CASSSRTSYEQYF.

The chain links TRBV7-9 to TRBJ2-5; TCRdb calls TRBD1, which cannot be checked without DNA. Germline CDR1 is SEHNR and CDR2 is FQNEAQ (reference sequence). This CDR3 has 14 residues. The chain's CDR3 is CASTVTGKRETQYF.

V gene TRBV5-4 combines with J gene TRBJ1-1; the D call from TCRdb, TRBD1, cannot be confirmed without DNA. In germline, CDR1 is SGHNT, CDR2 YYREEE (reference sequence). The length of the CDR3 is 15 residues. CDR3 sequence: CASSPGVPVNTEAFF.

The V and J genes are TRBV11-3 and TRBJ2-5. The CDR3 covers 14 residues. CDR1 SGHNT and CDR2 YENEEA come from the germline V gene. The CDR3 loop is CASSSGLKGETQYF.

The rearrangement links TRBV20-1 to TRBJ2-5; TCRdb's D call of TRBD1 is untestable without DNA. The CDR3 has 13 amino acids. CDR1 and CDR2 from the germline V gene are DFQATT and SNEGSKA (reference sequence). CDR3 protein: CSAWGLGQETQYF.

V gene TRBV4-3 combines with J gene TRBJ2-7; TCRdb selects TRBD1, and the lack of DNA leaves this call unchecked. The germline V gene has CDR1 LGHNA and CDR2 YSLEER. This CDR3 region has 13 residues. CDR3 loop: CASGDRDSYEQYF.

This sequence joins TRBV10-2 and TRBJ2-7; TCRdb indicates TRBD1, and absent DNA this call remains unverified. The CDR3 consists of 13 residues. Germline lookup yields CDR1 WSHSY and CDR2 SAAADI. CDR3 region: CASSESGQYEQYF.

The rearrangement joins TRBV29-1 to TRBJ1-1; TCRdb names TRBD1, which stays unverified in the absence of DNA. CDR3 size: 13 residues. CDR1 is SQVTM and CDR2 is ANQGSEA in the germline V gene. CDR3: CSVVLGGNTEAFF.

The chain recombines TRBV5-4 with TRBJ1-1; TCRdb indicates TRBD1, and absent DNA this call remains unverified. This CDR3 contains 13 residues. The germline CDR1 and CDR2 sequences are SGHNT and YYREEE (reference sequence). The CDR3 is CASSVRGNTEAFF.

This sequence joins TRBV6-2 or TRBV6-3 and TRBJ2-2. CDR1 and CDR2 from the germline V gene are MNHEY and SVGEGT. The length of the CDR3 is 18 residues. The CDR3 here is CASSYQVDGADGTGELFF.

V and J are TRBV28 and TRBJ2-1; without DNA, the TCRdb call of TRBD1 cannot be checked. Germline V CDR1 and CDR2: MDHEN, SYDVKM. The CDR3 has 15 residues. CDR3 loop: CASSFLDRETDEQFF.

The chain couples TRBV7-9 to TRBJ2-3; TCRdb calls TRBD2, which cannot be checked without DNA. This CDR3 comprises 17 residues. CDR1 SEHNR and CDR2 FQNEAQ come from the germline V gene (reference sequence). This chain's CDR3 is CASSPSPSGVSTDTQYF.

This chain joins TRBV6-2 or TRBV6-3 and TRBJ2-3; lacking DNA, the TRBD1 call made by TCRdb goes unchecked. Germline V gives CDR1 MNHEY, CDR2 SVGEGT. This CDR3 is built from 14 residues. The CDR3 is CASSPGRGADTQYF.

The V call is TRBV28, the J call TRBJ2-3; the TRBD1 assignment by TCRdb is unverifiable without DNA. CDR3 size: 15 residues. Germline loops: CDR1 MDHEN, CDR2 SYDVKM. CDR3 sequence: CASGTRAQGTDTQYF.

The J gene is TRBJ2-7, the V gene TRBV3-1; TCRdb picks TRBD1, but there is no DNA to check that call. CDR1 is LGHDT, CDR2 YNNKEL, per germline (reference sequence). The CDR3 sequence is 15 residues long. CDR3 protein: CASSPGTGTHYEQYF.

The chain couples TRBV28 to TRBJ1-2. CDR1 is MDHEN and CDR2 is SYDVKM in the germline V gene. The CDR3 extends over 15 amino acids. The chain's CDR3 is CASRGGTPSIYGYTF.

The J gene is TRBJ1-4, the V gene TRBV5-1; with no DNA, the TCRdb D assignment of TRBD1 cannot be verified. This CDR3 spans 19 amino acids. Per germline, CDR1 SGHRS and CDR2 YFSETQ. The CDR3 sequence: CASSLLSWGLGTNDEKLFF.

The rearrangement links TRBV3-1 to TRBJ2-7; as DNA is missing, the TRBD1 call by TCRdb cannot be tested. CDR3 length: 15 amino acids. Germline loops: CDR1 LGHDT, CDR2 YNNKEL (reference sequence). The chain's CDR3 is CASTPTGGPYYEQYF.

The chain is built from TRBV7-8 and TRBJ2-5; TCRdb returns TRBD1, unconfirmable since there is no DNA. This CDR3 has 16 amino acids. CDR1 SGHVS and CDR2 FQNEAQ come from the germline V gene. The CDR3 region is CASSPPGGGPQETQYF. The whole variable domain, filled in from reference TRBV7-8 and TRBJ2-5, reads GAGVSQSPRYKVAKRGQDVALRCDPISGHVSLFWYQQALGQGPEFLTYFQNEAQLDKSGLPSDRFFAERPEGSVSTLKIQRTQQEDSAVYLCASSPPGGGPQETQYFGPGTRLLVL.

V gene TRBV29-1 combines with J gene TRBJ1-4. The CDR3 contains 11 residues. CDR1 and CDR2 from the germline V gene are SQVTM and ANQGSEA. Here the CDR3 reads CSVEYDEKLFF.

This rearrangement joins TRBV28 to TRBJ1-1; no DNA is available, so the TRBD1 call from TCRdb remains unchecked. The CDR3 totals 16 residues. Germline loops: CDR1 MDHEN, CDR2 SYDVKM. The CDR3 reads CASSLTPEEGSGEAFF.

The V and J genes are TRBV14 and TRBJ2-7; there is no DNA to check the TCRdb D call of TRBD1. CDR1 SGHDN and CDR2 FVKESK come from the germline V gene. This CDR3 is 15 amino acids long. The CDR3 protein is CASSHTDRLSYEQYF.